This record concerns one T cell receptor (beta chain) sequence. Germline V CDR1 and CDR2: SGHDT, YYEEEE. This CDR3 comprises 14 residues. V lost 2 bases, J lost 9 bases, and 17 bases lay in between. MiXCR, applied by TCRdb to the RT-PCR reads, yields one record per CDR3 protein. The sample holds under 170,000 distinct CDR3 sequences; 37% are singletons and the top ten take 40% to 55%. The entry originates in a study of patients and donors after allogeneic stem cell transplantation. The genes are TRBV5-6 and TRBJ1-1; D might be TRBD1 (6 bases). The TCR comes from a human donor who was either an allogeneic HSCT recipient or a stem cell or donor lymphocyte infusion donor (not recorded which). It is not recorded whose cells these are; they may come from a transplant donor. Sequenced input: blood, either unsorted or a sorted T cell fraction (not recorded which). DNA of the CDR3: TGTGCCAGCAGCTTACTTGACAGGTCCCAGAAAGCTTTCTTT. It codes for CASSLLDRSQKAFF.